These 9 T cell receptor beta chains share one sample of origin, sequenced in a study of CD8+CD57+ T cells in acquired aplastic anemia. Genomic DNA acted as the template from which TCR beta VDJ combination and CDR3 sequence profiling were carried out. TCRdb itself ran the reads through MiXCR, one entry per CDR3 protein. The sample includes around 200,000 distinct CDR3 sequences, around 63% seen only once; the top ten take about 31%. Sequencing was carried out using sorted CD4+, CD8+, or CD8+CD57+ T cells (not recorded which) from PBMCs. All receptors derive from a human donor in good health.

Many counts were recorded for this clonotype. This rearrangement joins TRBV6-4 to TRBJ2-7; 7 bases agree with TRBD1. Unmatched junction bases numbered 4, after V lost 2 bases and J lost 0 bases. The germline V gene encodes CDR1 MRHNA and CDR2 SNTAGT. The CDR3 contains 15 residues. The CDR3: CASSDRDRSSYEQYF. In DNA, the CDR3 is TGTGCCAGCAGTGACCGGGACAGAAGCTCCTACGAGCAGTACTTC.

This chain connects TRBV9 to TRBJ1-5; D is uncertain. V was clipped by 0 bases and J by 6 bases, with 13 bases between them. There are 15 residues in the CDR3. Germline CDR1 reads SGDLS; CDR2 reads YYNGEE. This CDR3 is CASSVGGHEGQPQHF. The CDR3 DNA is TGTGCCAGCAGCGTAGGAGGGCATGAGGGTCAGCCCCAGCATTTT.

This chain connects TRBV5-1 to TRBJ2-2; the match to TRBD2 covers 8 bases. The germline gives CDR1 SGHRS, CDR2 YFSETQ. This CDR3 comprises 15 residues. V gave up 0 bases and J gave up 5 bases; unmatched junction bases: 3. CDR3 amino acids: CASSLARGATGELFF. The CDR3 DNA sequence: TGCGCCAGCAGCTTGGCGCGGGGGGCTACCGGGGAGCTGTTTTTT.

V gene TRBV15 combines with J gene TRBJ2-1, with 11 bases that match TRBD2. Germline loops: CDR1 LNHNV, CDR2 YYDKDF (reference sequence). Losses at the gene ends were 1 base for V and 7 bases for J; bases not matched to a gene: 15. The CDR3 runs to 19 residues. The CDR3 DNA is TGTGCCACCAGCAGAGTGGGTAGCGGGGGGGCGGTTTTCAGAAATGAGCAGTTCTTC. As protein: CATSRVGSGGAVFRNEQFF.

The V gene is TRBV7-6, the J gene TRBJ2-5, with 10 bases aligning to TRBD1. CDR3 length: 16 amino acids. The germline gives CDR1 SGHVS, CDR2 FNYEAQ. V was clipped by 5 bases and J by 5 bases; unmatched bases: 11. The CDR3 protein is CASSAGQGGAGETQYF. CDR3 in DNA: TGTGCCAGCAGCGCAGGACAGGGGGGGGCTGGGGAGACCCAGTACTTC.

The chain recombines TRBV15 with TRBJ2-7; perhaps TRBD1 as D (6 bases). Trimming pared 8 bases from V and 2 bases from J, leaving 16 bases between. Germline V gene lookup returns CDR1 LNHNV and CDR2 YYDKDF (reference sequence). CDR3 length: 14 residues. The CDR3 sequence: CATGGGSPPYEQYF. The CDR3 bases are TGTGCCACCGGGGGCGGCAGCCCTCCCTACGAGCAGTACTTC.

The chain carries TRBV2 and TRBJ2-3; possibly TRBD2 for D (6 bases). This CDR3 spans 15 amino acids. V lost 6 bases to trimming and J lost 0 bases, with 13 bases between them. Germline V CDR1 and CDR2: SNHLY, FYNNEI. DNA for the CDR3: TGTGCCAGCAGGGCGGGACTGACTAGCACAGATACGCAGTATTTT. The encoded protein is CASRAGLTSTDTQYF.

Ten or more counts support this clonotype. The rearrangement links TRBV7-7 to TRBJ2-1; D might be TRBD1 (6 bases). CDR1 and CDR2 from the germline V gene are SSHAT and FNYEAQ (reference sequence). The CDR3 spans 15 residues. Trimming removed 5 bases at V and 0 bases at J, with 11 bases between. The CDR3 reads CASSQTGSSYNEQFF. The DNA for the CDR3 is TGTGCCAGCAGCCAAACAGGGAGCTCCTACAATGAGCAGTTCTTC.

This clonotype was recorded many times. The gene calls are TRBV5-6 and TRBJ2-5; 8 bases fit TRBD2. There are 15 residues in the CDR3. Trimming cost V 1 base and J 5 bases; bases outside gene matches: 7. Germline V gene data show CDR1 as SGHDT and CDR2 as YYEEEE. The CDR3 loop reads CASSLRGGPTETQYF. The CDR3 bases are TGTGCCAGCAGCTTGCGGGGGGGGCCCACGGAGACCCAGTACTTC. The complete variable domain, with remaining parts taken from reference TRBV5-6 and TRBJ2-5, reads DAGVTQSPTHLIKTRGQQVTLRCSPKSGHDTVSWYQQALGQGPQFIFQYYEEEERQRGNFPDRFSGHQFPNYSSELNVNALLLGDSALYLCASSLRGGPTETQYFGPGTRLLVL.